This T cell receptor beta chain is drawn from a study of PD-L1 blockade in urothelial cancer (TCRdb year 2017). In the study overall: Every patient began therapy at some point between 2014 and 2015 and was given atezolizumab 1,200 mg intravenously every 3 weeks. About nine tenths of the roughly 29 patients were males with bladder-origin urothelial cancer, and about 60% of the roughly 30 reported a prior smoking history. Patients had an ECOG performance status of 0 or 1 and had received between 0 and 3 prior chemotherapy regimens. Blood samples were analyzed at two time points: 3 weeks after treatment start (second dose) and 6 weeks after treatment start. Blood samples gave a median of about 150,000 T cells and 77,000 or so unique TCRs, with a median clonality of 0.080. Somatic, immune and clinical correlates of response to PD-L1 blockade with atezolizumab in urothelial cancer were the focus of an exploratory multi-omic analysis. Pretreatment tumor samples and matched peripheral blood, collected serially before and after atezolizumab treatment, underwent TCR sequencing. Progression-free survival longer than 6 months counted as durable clinical benefit, and TCR features were additionally tested against both progression-free and overall survival. Whole exome sequencing and RNA sequencing of pretreatment tumors were performed alongside TCR sequencing in the same patients. Several patients achieved durable clinical benefit and approximately 19 did not. Pretreatment blood TCR-seq was available for around 29 patients, at least one posttreatment blood collection was obtained for around 24 patients, and tumor TCR-seq was available for around 24 patients. Points the paper makes about the study in general: Small sample size (n ≈ 30) and many exploratory analyses mean the results are intended to be hypothesis-generating. Improved progression-free and overall survival was found to be associated with pretreatment peripheral blood TCR clonality below the median. Among patients with durable benefit, tumor-associated TCR clones showed greater expansion in peripheral blood 3 weeks after treatment started (n of about 21, p = 0.022).

Each PCR received spiked-in synthetic TCR analog templates so that absolute template abundance could be estimated from read counts. The immunoSEQ assay used bias-controlled V and J gene primers to amplify TCRbeta CDR3 regions from genomic DNA. Sequencing of rearranged TCRbeta segments was performed at approximately 20X coverage. On the study's bioinformatics: Clustering was used to correct sequencing errors, and CDR3s were annotated against IMGT to assign V, D and J genes. Out-of-frame and stop-codon sequences were excluded, and only productive TCRbeta rearrangements were used in downstream analyses. To compute clonality, Shannon entropy was normalized by the log of the number of unique productive sequences and then subtracted from one. Fisher's exact test with Benjamini-Hochberg correction, using a cutoff of adjusted p below 0.01, was how clones that differed between time points or between blood and tumor were identified. The table was pulled from immuneACCESS by TCRdb, which kept in-frame rearrangements only. Such tables lose some clones; where checked, under half of the loss comes from unresolved V genes, and the rest has no known cause. D and trimming were read from the DNA, whereas the V and J calls and clone size are those reported in that table. Across this sample there are about 84,000 clones, with roughly 87% seen only once. The ten most abundant clones make up 8% to 10% of the sample.

A total of around 30 patients with locally advanced or metastatic urothelial carcinoma, treated at Memorial Sloan Kettering on a trial protocol, made up the cohort. Peripheral blood mononuclear cells were collected pretreatment and during treatment, with between 1 and 8 total time points obtained per patient. The Qiagen DNeasy Blood extraction kit was used to purify genomic DNA from total PBMCs and from tumor samples. PBMCs were collected pretreatment and during treatment and were isolated and stored as previously described. V is reduced by 5 bases and J by 9 bases, leaving a spacing of 17 bases between them. The germline V gene (reference sequence) gives CDR1 as LNHDA and CDR2 as SQIVND. The CDR3 sequence holds 14 residues, the cysteine and phenylalanine included. The sequence is cut down to CDR3 DNA, 42 bases in frame from base 1. With respect to this clone: Its antigen is currently not known. The record has no base qualities; no much larger clone is one base away.

This clonotype originated in a man in his 70s with urothelial cancer. This material consisted of PBMCs, taken around atezolizumab (anti-PD-L1) treatment. The rearrangement joined TRBV19 to TRBJ1-5, with TRBD1 perhaps the D gene, on 5 matching bases. The sequenced DNA is TGTGCCAGTAGTCCCGGTGGGGGGGTAGGGCCCCAGCATTTT. Its amino acids are CASSPGGGVGPQHF.